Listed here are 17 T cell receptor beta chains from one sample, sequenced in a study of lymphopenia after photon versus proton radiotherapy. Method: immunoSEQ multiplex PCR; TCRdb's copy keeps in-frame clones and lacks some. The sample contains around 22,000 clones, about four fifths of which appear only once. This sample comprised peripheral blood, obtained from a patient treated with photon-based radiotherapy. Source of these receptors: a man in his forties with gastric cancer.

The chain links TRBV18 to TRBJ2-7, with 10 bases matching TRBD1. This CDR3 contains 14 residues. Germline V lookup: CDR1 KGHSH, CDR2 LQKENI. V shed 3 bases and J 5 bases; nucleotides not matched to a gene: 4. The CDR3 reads CASSPWTGGNEQYF. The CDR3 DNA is TGTGCCAGCTCACCCTGGACAGGGGGGAACGAGCAGTACTTC.

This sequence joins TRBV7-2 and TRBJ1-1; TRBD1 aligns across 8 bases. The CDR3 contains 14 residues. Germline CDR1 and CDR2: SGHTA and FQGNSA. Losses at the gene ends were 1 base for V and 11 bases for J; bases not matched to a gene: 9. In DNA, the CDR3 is TGTGCCAGCAGCTTAGGAGGACAGGGCCTATCCGCTTTCTTT. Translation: CASSLGGQGLSAFF.

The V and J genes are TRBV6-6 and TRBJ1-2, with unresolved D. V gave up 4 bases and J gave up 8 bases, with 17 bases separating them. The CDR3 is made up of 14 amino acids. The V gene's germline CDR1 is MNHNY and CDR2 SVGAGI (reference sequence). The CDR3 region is CASSSLQLKRGYTF. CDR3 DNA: TGTGCCAGCAGTTCTTTACAGTTGAAGAGGGGCTACACCTTC.

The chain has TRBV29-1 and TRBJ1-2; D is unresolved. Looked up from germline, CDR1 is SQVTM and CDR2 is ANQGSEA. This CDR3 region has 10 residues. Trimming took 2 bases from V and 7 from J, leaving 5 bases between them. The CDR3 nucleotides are TGCAGCGTTGAACGTGGTGGCTACACCTTC. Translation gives CSVERGGYTF.

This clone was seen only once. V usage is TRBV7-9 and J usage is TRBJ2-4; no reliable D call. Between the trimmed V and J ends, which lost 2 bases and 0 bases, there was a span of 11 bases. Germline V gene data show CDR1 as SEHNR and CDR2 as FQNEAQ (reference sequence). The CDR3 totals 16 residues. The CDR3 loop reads CASSLSFNVAKNIQYF. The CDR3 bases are TGTGCCAGCAGCTTAAGTTTTAACGTAGCCAAAAACATTCAGTACTTC.

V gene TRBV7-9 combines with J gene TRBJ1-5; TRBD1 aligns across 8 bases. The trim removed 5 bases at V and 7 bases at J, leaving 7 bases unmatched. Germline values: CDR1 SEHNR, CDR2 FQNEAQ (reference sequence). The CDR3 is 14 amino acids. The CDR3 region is CASSRTGYGQPQHF. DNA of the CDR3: TGTGCCAGCAGCCGGACAGGGTACGGACAGCCCCAGCATTTT.

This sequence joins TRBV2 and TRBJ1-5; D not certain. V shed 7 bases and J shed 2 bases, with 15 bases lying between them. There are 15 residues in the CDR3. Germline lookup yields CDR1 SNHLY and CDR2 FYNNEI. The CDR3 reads CASTRLSGGNQPQHF. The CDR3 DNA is TGTGCCAGCACCCGACTATCAGGTGGCAATCAGCCCCAGCATTTT.

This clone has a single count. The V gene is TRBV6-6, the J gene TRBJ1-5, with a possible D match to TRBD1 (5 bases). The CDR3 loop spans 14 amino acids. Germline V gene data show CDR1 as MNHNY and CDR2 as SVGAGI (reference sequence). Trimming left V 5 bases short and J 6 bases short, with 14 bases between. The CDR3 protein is CASSPTSGRQPQHF. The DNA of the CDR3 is TGTGCCAGCAGTCCCACATCGGGGCGTCAGCCCCAGCATTTT.

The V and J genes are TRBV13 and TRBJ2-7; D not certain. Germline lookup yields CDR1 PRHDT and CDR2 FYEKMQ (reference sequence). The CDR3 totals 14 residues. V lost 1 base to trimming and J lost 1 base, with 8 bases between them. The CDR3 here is CASSLVSGSYEQYF. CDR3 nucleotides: TGTGCCAGCAGCTTAGTCTCCGGGTCCTACGAGCAGTACTTC.

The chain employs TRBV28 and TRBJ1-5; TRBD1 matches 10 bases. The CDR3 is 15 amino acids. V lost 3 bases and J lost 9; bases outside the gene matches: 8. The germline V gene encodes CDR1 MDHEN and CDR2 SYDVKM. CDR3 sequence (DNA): TGTGCCAGCAGTTTGGGACAGGGGTATCGTCGGCCCCAGCATTTT. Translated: CASSLGQGYRRPQHF. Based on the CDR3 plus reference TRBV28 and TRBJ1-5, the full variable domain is DVKVTQSSRYLVKRTGEKVFLECVQDMDHENMFWYRQDPGLGLRLIYFSYDVKMKEKGDIPEGYSVSREKKERFSLILESASTNQTSMYLCASSLGQGYRRPQHFGDGTRLSIL.

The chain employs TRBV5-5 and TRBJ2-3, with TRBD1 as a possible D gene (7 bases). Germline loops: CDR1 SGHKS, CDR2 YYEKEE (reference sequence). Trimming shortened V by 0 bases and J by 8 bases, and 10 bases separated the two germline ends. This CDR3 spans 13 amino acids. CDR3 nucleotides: TGTGCCAGCAGCTTGGGACAGGGAGGTACGCAGTATTTT. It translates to CASSLGQGGTQYF.

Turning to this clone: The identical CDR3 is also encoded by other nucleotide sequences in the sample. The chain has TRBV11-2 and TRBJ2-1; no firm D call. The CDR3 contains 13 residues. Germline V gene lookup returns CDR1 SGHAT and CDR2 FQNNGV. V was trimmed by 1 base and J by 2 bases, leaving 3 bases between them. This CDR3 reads CASSLVAYNEQFF. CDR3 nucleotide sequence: TGTGCCAGCAGCTTAGTCGCCTACAATGAGCAGTTCTTC. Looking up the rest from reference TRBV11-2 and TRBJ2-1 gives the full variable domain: EAGVAQSPRYKIIEKRQSVAFWCNPISGHATLYWYQQILGQGPKLLIQFQNNGVVDDSQLPKDRFSAERLKGVDSTLKIQPAKLEDSAVYLCASSLVAYNEQFFGPGTRLTVL.

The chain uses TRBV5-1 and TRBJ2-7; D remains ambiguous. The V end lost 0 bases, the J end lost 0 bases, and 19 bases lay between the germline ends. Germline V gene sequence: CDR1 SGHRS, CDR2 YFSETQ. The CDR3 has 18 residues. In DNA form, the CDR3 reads TGCGCCAGCAGCTTGGTGGCAAGGACCGTACAGAGCTCCTACGAGCAGTACTTC. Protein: CASSLVARTVQSSYEQYF.

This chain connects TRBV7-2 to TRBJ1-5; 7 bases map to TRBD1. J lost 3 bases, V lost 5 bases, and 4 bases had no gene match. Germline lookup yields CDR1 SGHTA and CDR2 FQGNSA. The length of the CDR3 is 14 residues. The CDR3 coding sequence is TGTGCCAGCAGCCGAGGACAGGCCAATCAGCCCCAGCATTTT. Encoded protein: CASSRGQANQPQHF.

The CDR3 region is CSVSQGGVTEAFF. The CDR3 region has the DNA TGCAGCGTTTCACAGGGGGGGGTCACTGAAGCTTTCTTT. J is TRBJ1-1 and V is TRBV29-1, with 8 bases identical to TRBD1. Per germline, CDR1 SQVTM and CDR2 ANQGSEA. J lost 4 bases, V lost 5 bases, and 6 bases had no gene match. This CDR3 comprises 13 residues. The entire variable domain, with the rest obtained from reference TRBV29-1 and TRBJ1-1, is as follows: SAVISQKPSRDICQRGTSLTIQCQVDSQVTMMFWYRQQPGQSLTLIATANQGSEATYESGFVIDKFPISRPNLTFSTLTVSNMSPEDSSIYLCSVSQGGVTEAFFGQGTRLTVV.

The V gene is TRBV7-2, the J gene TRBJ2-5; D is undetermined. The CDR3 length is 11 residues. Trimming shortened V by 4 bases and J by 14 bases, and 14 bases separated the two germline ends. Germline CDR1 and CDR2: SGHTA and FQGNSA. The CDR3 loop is CASSSDENRYF. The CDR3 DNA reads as TGTGCCAGCAGCTCAGACGAGAACAGATACTTC. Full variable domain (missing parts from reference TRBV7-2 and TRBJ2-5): GAGVSQSPSNKVTEKGKDVELRCDPISGHTALYWYRQSLGQGLEFLIYFQGNSAPDKSGLPSDRFSAERTGGSVSTLTIQRTQQEDSAVYLCASSSDENRYFGPGTRLLVL.

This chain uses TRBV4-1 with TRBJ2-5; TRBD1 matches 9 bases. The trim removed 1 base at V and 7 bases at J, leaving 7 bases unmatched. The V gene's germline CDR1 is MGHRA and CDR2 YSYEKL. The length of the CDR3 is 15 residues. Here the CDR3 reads CASSQGGQGPGTQYF. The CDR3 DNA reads TGCGCCAGCAGCCAAGGGGGACAGGGCCCCGGGACCCAGTACTTC.